A selection of T cell receptor beta chains follows, all from one sample in a study of control samples from healthy donors and cancer patients. The protocol was immunoSEQ multiplex PCR, while the TCRdb copy is restricted to in-frame clones and leaves out a portion. Of about 150,000 clones listed, around nine tenths were seen once; the top ten hold approximately 0.7%. The sample taken for sequencing was blood. These receptors all come from a woman aged 30 to 39 in good health. CDR3s include the opening cysteine and the closing phenylalanine or tryptophan. The D gene is left open where the match is weak. Size tells how often a clone was seen (once, few, many) or the class of an expanded clone, and some rows leave it out.

clone_size	v_call	j_call	d_call	cdr3_nt	cdr3_aa
NA	TRBV7-8	TRBJ2-1	NA	TGTGCCAGCAGCTTAGGGGGCCCCTACAATGAGCAGTTCTTC	CASSLGGPYNEQFF
NA	TRBV5-1	TRBJ2-2	TRBD2	TGCGCCAGCACCGCTAGCGGGATGGGAACCGGGGAGCTGTTTTTT	CASTASGMGTGELFF
NA	TRBV2	TRBJ1-5	NA	TGTGCCAGCAGCCGGACAGCAACGAATCAGCCCCAGCATTTT	CASSRTATNQPQHF
NA	TRBV3-1/TRBV3-2	TRBJ2-1	TRBD2	TGTGCCAGCAGGGCACTAGCGGGAGGGCCCAATGAGCAGTTCTTC	CASRALAGGPNEQFF
NA	TRBV15	TRBJ1-5	NA	TGTGCCACCAGCCCCAAGGCGGAGAATCGGCCCCAGCATTTT	CATSPKAENRPQHF
NA	TRBV24-1	TRBJ2-3	NA	TGTGCCACCAGAGGTCTAGCAACAGATACGCAGTATTTT	CATRGLATDTQYF
NA	TRBV27	TRBJ1-3	NA	TGTGCCAGCAGCCGACAGTACCACTCTGGAAACACCATATATTTT	CASSRQYHSGNTIYF
NA	TRBV2	TRBJ1-1	NA	TGTGCCAGCAGTGAAGATACGGTGGGTCACACTGAAGCTTTCTTT	CASSEDTVGHTEAFF
NA	TRBV15	TRBJ2-7	NA	TGTGCCACCAGCAGAGGTGGGGACTACGAGCAGTACTTC	CATSRGGDYEQYF
NA	TRBV18	TRBJ2-7	NA	TGTGCCAGCTCACCCGGGGCCGCCCCCGAGCAGTACTTC	CASSPGAAPEQYF
NA	TRBV6-4	TRBJ2-3	TRBD1	TGTGCCAGCAGTGACTCAGGGGGCGCCGATACGCAGTATTTT	CASSDSGGADTQYF
NA	TRBV24-1	TRBJ2-3	TRBD2	TGTGCCACCAGTGATTTGGGGAAGACTAGCGGGAGAGCTCGGGAGAGCACAGATACGCAGTATTTT	CATSDLGKTSGRARESTDTQYF
NA	TRBV5-6	TRBJ2-5	TRBD2	TGTGCCAGCAGCTTGGGGACTAGCGGATTGACCCAGTACTTC	CASSLGTSGLTQYF
NA	TRBV28	TRBJ2-2	TRBD2	TGTGCCAGCAGTTACCCCTGGACTAGATCGGGGGAGCTGTTTTTT	CASSYPWTRSGELFF
NA	TRBV5-8	TRBJ2-7	TRBD1	TGTGCCAGCAGCTTCCGGACAGGGGCGAACGAGCAGTACTTC	CASSFRTGANEQYF
NA	TRBV5-1	TRBJ2-2	TRBD2	TGCGCCAGCAGCTTGGGGGTTCGGGAGCGGGAAGAATTTAACGGGGAGCTGTTTTTT	CASSLGVREREEFNGELFF
NA	TRBV19	TRBJ1-1	NA	TGTGCCAGTAGTTATCAAGGGAACACTGAAGCTTTCTTT	CASSYQGNTEAFF
NA	TRBV7-9	TRBJ1-1	TRBD1	TGTGCCAGCAGCTTAGGGGACAGACTAATGAACACTGAAGCTTTCTTT	CASSLGDRLMNTEAFF
NA	TRBV6-6	TRBJ2-2	TRBD2	TGTGCCAGCAGTTCGCAGCGGGAGGGTACCGGGGAGCTGTTTTTT	CASSSQREGTGELFF
NA	TRBV28	TRBJ1-4	NA	TGTGCCAGCACCTCCCCGGTCGGGGGGAGTAATGAAAAACTGTTTTTT	CASTSPVGGSNEKLFF
NA	TRBV10-1	TRBJ2-1	NA	TGCGCCAGCAGAAACGACATCGAAGTTGGTGAGCAGTTCTTC	CASRNDIEVGEQFF
NA	TRBV28	TRBJ1-4	NA	TGTGCCAGCAGTACCCCCGAGGGACCTAATGAAAAACTGTTTTTT	CASSTPEGPNEKLFF
NA	TRBV18	TRBJ2-5	NA	TGTGCCAGCTCACCACTGGGACAAGGGGCACCAGAGACCCAGTACTTC	CASSPLGQGAPETQYF
NA	TRBV5-8	TRBJ1-2	NA	TGTGCCAGACCCGACAGTTCCTTCTATGGCTACACCTTC	CARPDSSFYGYTF
NA	TRBV7-3	TRBJ1-2	NA	TGTGCCAGCAGCTTAGGACCCGACGGACGTTATGGCTACACCTTC	CASSLGPDGRYGYTF
NA	TRBV5-1	TRBJ1-6	TRBD1	TGCGCCAGCAGCCCTGGGACAGTTTATAATTCACCCCTCCACTTT	CASSPGTVYNSPLHF
NA	TRBV9	TRBJ1-2	TRBD1	TGTGCCAGCAGCGCCTCGACAGGGAACTATGGCTACACCTTC	CASSASTGNYGYTF
NA	TRBV6-4	TRBJ1-6	NA	TGTGCCAGCAGTGAAACGGGCAATTCACCCCTCCACTTT	CASSETGNSPLHF
NA	TRBV5-1	TRBJ2-1	TRBD2	TGCGCCAGCAGCTTGGTAGCGGGAGTACTCTACAATGAGCAGTTCTTC	CASSLVAGVLYNEQFF
NA	TRBV25-1	TRBJ1-2	TRBD1	TGTGCCAGCAGTGACAGCGGGACAGCTAACTATGGCTACACCTTC	CASSDSGTANYGYTF
NA	TRBV21-1	TRBJ1-2	NA	TGTGCCAGCAGCCACAGCCCTAACTATGGCTACACCTTC	CASSHSPNYGYTF
NA	TRBV5-1	TRBJ2-3	TRBD2	TGCGCCAGCAGTCCGGCGGCGGGAGCAGCCACAGATACGCAGTATTTT	CASSPAAGAATDTQYF
NA	TRBV28	TRBJ1-6	NA	TGTGCCAGCAGGGATGAGACCTCTCTTAATTCACCCCTCCACTTT	CASRDETSLNSPLHF
NA	TRBV4-1	TRBJ2-3	NA	TGCGCCAGCAGCCAAGACCCCACCCAGACAGATACGCAGTATTTT	CASSQDPTQTDTQYF
few	TRBV6-2/TRBV6-3	TRBJ1-1	NA	TGTGCCAGCAGTTGGGGACTTACTGAAGCTTTCTTT	CASSWGLTEAFF
NA	TRBV4-3	TRBJ1-5	NA	TGCGCCAGCAGCCAAGAGAGGGGTCGGGGTCAGCCCCAGCATTTT	CASSQERGRGQPQHF
NA	TRBV11-1	TRBJ2-2	TRBD1	TGTGCCAGCAGCTCGGACAGGGCCTTCACCGGGGAGCTGTTTTTT	CASSSDRAFTGELFF
NA	TRBV29-1	TRBJ1-1	NA	TGCAGCGACTTCGGGGGACTCTCTGAAGCTTTCTTT	CSDFGGLSEAFF
NA	TRBV6-4	TRBJ2-1	NA	TGTGCCAGCACCTCTAGCCCGGGCGGCTCCTACAATGAGCAGTTCTTC	CASTSSPGGSYNEQFF
NA	TRBV2	TRBJ2-7	TRBD2	TGTGCCAGCAGTGGGACTAGCGGGAGGGGCCACGAGCAGTACTTC	CASSGTSGRGHEQYF
NA	TRBV7-2	TRBJ1-5	NA	TGTGCCAGCAGCCCACGGACCGGCCTTAGCAATCAGCCCCAGCATTTT	CASSPRTGLSNQPQHF
NA	TRBV6-5	TRBJ2-7	NA	TGTGCCAGCAGTTACTTCGTGGGAGTTCCCTACGAGCAGTACTTC	CASSYFVGVPYEQYF
few	TRBV7-9	TRBJ1-5	TRBD1	TGTGCCAGCAGCTCCGGACAGGGGGATAGCCAGCCCCAGCATTTT	CASSSGQGDSQPQHF
NA	TRBV6-5	TRBJ2-1	TRBD2	TGTGCCAGCAGTTACGCGGGACTAGCGGGGATCAATGAGCAGTTCTTC	CASSYAGLAGINEQFF
NA	TRBV28	TRBJ2-3	NA	TGTGCCAGCAGCTACTCGCGCCCCAGCACAGATACGCAGTATTTT	CASSYSRPSTDTQYF
NA	TRBV18	TRBJ1-2	NA	TGTGCCAGCTCACCACAGGATTGGGGAAGTGGCTACACCTTC	CASSPQDWGSGYTF
NA	TRBV28	TRBJ2-1	NA	TGTGCCAGCAGCTCAGGACAGAGCTCCTACAATGAGCAGTTCTTC	CASSSGQSSYNEQFF
NA	TRBV5-4	TRBJ2-5	NA	TGTGCGGGGGCACGAGGCCTCGAAGAGACCCAGTACTTC	CAGARGLEETQYF
NA	TRBV28	TRBJ2-7	NA	TGTGCCAGCAGTTTTACAGACTCCTACGAGCAGTACTTC	CASSFTDSYEQYF
NA	TRBV5-1	TRBJ2-7	TRBD1	TGCGCCAGCAGCACCGGGACAGGGGTCTCCGAGCAGTACTTC	CASSTGTGVSEQYF
NA	TRBV6-1	TRBJ1-1	NA	TGTGCCAGCAGTGAGGTGCGGAAAAGCGGTGAAGCTTTCTTT	CASSEVRKSGEAFF
NA	TRBV4-2	TRBJ2-7	TRBD2	TGTGCCAGCAGCCAAGGGACTAGCGGGGACTCCTACGAGCAGTACTTC	CASSQGTSGDSYEQYF
NA	TRBV5-1	TRBJ2-5	TRBD2	TGCGCCAGCAGCTTGGCCAGGATTAGCGGGGCGGGGGAGACCCAGTACTTC	CASSLARISGAGETQYF
NA	TRBV12-3/TRBV12-4	TRBJ1-2	NA	TGTGCCAGCAGTTTTGGGAACCCTGCTCCCTACACCTTC	CASSFGNPAPYTF
NA	TRBV3-1/TRBV3-2	TRBJ2-1	TRBD2	TGTGCCAGCAGCCAACTGGTGACTAGCGGGAACAATGAGCAGTTCTTC	CASSQLVTSGNNEQFF